This T cell receptor (beta chain) was recovered during a study of shared clonotypes between healthy human individuals. The study, taken as a whole, reports: Limited genetic and exposure-history diversity came from having few donors.

Points on this clone: Its specificity is unknown.

Repertoires were generated with immunoSEQ multiplex PCR, while TCRdb's copy carries only in-frame clones and drops some. The sample consists of about 530,000 clones, 96% of them appearing once. The sample was naive CD4+ T cells sorted from blood. Indicated subset: CD45RA+ positively selected. This receptor was obtained from a woman between 25 and 40 years old in good health.

CDR3 loop: CASSRGDTSYEQYF. In DNA form, the CDR3 reads TGTGCCAGCAGCCGCGGAGACACCTCATACGAGCAGTACTTC. The chain links TRBV7-9 to TRBJ2-7; D uncertain. V shed 5 bases and J shed 4 bases, with 15 bases lying between them. Germline CDR1 SEHNR, CDR2 FQNEAQ (reference sequence). The CDR3 is 14 amino acids.